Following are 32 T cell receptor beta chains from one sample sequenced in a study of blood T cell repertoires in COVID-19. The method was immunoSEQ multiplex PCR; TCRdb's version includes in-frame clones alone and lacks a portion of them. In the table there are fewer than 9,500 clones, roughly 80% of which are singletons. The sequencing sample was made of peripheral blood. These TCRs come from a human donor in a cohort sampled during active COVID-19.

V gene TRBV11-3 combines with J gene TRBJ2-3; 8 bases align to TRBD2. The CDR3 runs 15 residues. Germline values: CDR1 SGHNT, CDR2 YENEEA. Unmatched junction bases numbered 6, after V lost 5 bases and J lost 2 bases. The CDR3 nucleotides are TGTGCCAGCAGCGAAACTAGCGGCTACACAGATACGCAGTATTTT. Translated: CASSETSGYTDTQYF.

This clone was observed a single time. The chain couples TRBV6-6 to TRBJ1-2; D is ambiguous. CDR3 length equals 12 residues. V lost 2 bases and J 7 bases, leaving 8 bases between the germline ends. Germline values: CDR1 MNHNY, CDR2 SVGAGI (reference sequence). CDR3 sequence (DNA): TGTGCCAGCAGTTACGATGGGCTTGGCTACACCTTC. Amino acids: CASSYDGLGYTF.

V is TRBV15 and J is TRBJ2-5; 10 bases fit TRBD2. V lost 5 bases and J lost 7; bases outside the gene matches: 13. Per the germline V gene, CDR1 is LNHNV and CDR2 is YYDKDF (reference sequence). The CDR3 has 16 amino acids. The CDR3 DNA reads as TGTGCCACCAGCCCTACACTAGCGGGATCGATAGGGACCCAGTACTTC. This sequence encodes CATSPTLAGSIGTQYF.

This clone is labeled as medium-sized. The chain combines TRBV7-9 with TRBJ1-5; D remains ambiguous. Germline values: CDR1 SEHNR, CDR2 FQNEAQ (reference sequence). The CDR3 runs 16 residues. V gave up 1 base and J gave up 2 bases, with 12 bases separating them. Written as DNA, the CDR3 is TGTGCCAGCAGCTTAGGAGGTGCCCTGGGCAATCAGCCCCAGCATTTT. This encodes CASSLGGALGNQPQHF.

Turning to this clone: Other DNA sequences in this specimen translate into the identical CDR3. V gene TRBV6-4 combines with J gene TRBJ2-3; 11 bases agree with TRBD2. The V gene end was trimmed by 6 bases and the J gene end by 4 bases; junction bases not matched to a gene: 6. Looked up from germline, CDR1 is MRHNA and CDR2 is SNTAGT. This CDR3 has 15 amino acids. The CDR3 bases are TGTGCCAGCAGGAAAAATAGCGGGAGGGCAGATACGCAGTATTTT. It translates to CASRKNSGRADTQYF.

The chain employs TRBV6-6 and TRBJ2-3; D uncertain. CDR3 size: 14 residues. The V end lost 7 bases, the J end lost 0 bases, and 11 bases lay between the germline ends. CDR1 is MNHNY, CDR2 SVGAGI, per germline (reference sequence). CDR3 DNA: TGTGCCAGCACATGGGCGTCTAGCACAGATACGCAGTATTTT. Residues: CASTWASSTDTQYF.

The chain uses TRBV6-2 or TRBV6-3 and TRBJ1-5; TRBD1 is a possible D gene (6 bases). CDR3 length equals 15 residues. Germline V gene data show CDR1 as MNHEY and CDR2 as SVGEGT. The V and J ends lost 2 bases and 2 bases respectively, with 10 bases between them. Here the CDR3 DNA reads TGTGCCAGCAGTTACCAGGGGATAGGCAATCAGCCCCAGCATTTT. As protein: CASSYQGIGNQPQHF.

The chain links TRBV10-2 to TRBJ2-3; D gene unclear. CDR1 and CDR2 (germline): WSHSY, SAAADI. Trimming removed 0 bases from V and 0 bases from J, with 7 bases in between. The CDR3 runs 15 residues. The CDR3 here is CASSESPTSTDTQYF. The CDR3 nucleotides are TGCGCCAGCAGTGAGTCCCCTACTAGCACAGATACGCAGTATTTT.

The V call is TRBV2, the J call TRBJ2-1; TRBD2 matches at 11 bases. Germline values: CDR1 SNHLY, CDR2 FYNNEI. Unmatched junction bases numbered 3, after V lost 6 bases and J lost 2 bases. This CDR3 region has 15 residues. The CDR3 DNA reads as TGTGCCAGCAGCGTTAGCGGGGGGGCCTACAATGAGCAGTTCTTC. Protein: CASSVSGGAYNEQFF. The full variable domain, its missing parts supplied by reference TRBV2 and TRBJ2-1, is EPEVTQTPSHQVTQMGQEVILRCVPISNHLYFYWYRQILGQKVEFLVSFYNNEISEKSEIFDDQFSVERPDGSNFTLKIRSTKLEDSAMYFCASSVSGGAYNEQFFGPGTRLTVL.

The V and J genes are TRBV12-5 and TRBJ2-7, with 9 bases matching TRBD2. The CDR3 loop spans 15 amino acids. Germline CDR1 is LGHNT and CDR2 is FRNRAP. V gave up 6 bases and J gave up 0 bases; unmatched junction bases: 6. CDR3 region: CASGRTSDTSYEQYF. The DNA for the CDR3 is TGTGCTAGTGGGCGGACTAGCGACACCTCCTACGAGCAGTACTTC.

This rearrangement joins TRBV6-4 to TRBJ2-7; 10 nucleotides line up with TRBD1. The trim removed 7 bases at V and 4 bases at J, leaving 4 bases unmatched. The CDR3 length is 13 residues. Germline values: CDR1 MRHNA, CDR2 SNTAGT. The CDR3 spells CASMTGGDYEQYF. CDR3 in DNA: TGTGCCAGCATGACAGGGGGCGATTACGAGCAGTACTTC.

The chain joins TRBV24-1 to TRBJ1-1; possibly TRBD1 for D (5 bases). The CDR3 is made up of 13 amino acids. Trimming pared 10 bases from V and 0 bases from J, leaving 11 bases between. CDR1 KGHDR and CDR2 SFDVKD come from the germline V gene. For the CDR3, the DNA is TGTGCCACGGCGGACACGGTGAACACTGAAGCTTTCTTT. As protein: CATADTVNTEAFF.

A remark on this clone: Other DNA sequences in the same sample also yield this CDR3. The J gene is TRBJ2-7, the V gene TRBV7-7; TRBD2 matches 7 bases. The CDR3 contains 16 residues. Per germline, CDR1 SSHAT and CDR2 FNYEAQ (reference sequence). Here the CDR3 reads CASSLRPGRISYEQYV. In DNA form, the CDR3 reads TGTGCTAGTAGCTTACGCCCCGGGAGGATATCCTACGAGCAGTACGTC.

The CDR3 nucleotides read TGCGCCAGCATGACTAGCGGGGGACAAGAGACCCAGTACTTC. This gives the protein CASMTSGGQETQYF. The rearrangement joins TRBV5-1 to TRBJ2-5; TRBD2 matches 12 bases. The CDR3 totals 14 residues. V was clipped by 6 bases and J by 2 bases; unmatched bases: 2. The V gene's germline CDR1 is SGHRS and CDR2 YFSETQ.

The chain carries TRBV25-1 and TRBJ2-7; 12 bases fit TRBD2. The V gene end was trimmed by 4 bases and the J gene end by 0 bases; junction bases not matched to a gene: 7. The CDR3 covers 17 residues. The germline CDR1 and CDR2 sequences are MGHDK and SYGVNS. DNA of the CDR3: TGTGCCAGCAGTGCTACTAGCGGGGGGATTGTCTCCTACGAGCAGTACTTC. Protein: CASSATSGGIVSYEQYF.

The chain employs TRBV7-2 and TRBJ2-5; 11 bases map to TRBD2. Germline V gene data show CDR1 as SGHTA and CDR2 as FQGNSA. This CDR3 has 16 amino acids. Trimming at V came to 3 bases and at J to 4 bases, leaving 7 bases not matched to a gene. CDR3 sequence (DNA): TGTGCCAGCAGCTTCGGCCGACTAGCGGGGTCAGAGACCCAGTACTTC. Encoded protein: CASSFGRLAGSETQYF.

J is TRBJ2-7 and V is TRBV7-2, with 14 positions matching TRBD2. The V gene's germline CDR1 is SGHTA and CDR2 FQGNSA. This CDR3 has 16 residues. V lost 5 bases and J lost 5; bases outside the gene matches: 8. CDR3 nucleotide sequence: TGTGCCAGCAGCCTTAGACTAGCGGGGGGGCTGCACGAGCAGTACTTC. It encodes CASSLRLAGGLHEQYF.

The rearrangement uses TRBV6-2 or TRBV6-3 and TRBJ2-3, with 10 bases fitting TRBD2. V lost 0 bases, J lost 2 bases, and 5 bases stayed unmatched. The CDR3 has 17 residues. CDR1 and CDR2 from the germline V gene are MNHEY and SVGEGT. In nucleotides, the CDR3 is TGTGCCAGCAGTTACTCCCGGACTAGCGGATACACAGATACGCAGTATTTT. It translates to CASSYSRTSGYTDTQYF.

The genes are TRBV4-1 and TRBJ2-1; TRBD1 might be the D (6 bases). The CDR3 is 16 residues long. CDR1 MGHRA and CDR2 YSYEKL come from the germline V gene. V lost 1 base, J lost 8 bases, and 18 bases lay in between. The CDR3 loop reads CASSQGSPGAGDEQFF. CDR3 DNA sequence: TGCGCCAGCAGCCAAGGGAGCCCAGGGGCAGGCGATGAGCAGTTCTTC.

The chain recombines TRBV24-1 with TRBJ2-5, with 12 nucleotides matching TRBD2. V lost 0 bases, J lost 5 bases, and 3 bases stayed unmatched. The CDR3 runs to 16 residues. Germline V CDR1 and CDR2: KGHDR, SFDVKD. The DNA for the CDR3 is TGTGCCACCAGTGATTTGGGGCTAGCGGGAGGGGAGACCCAGTACTTC. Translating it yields CATSDLGLAGGETQYF.

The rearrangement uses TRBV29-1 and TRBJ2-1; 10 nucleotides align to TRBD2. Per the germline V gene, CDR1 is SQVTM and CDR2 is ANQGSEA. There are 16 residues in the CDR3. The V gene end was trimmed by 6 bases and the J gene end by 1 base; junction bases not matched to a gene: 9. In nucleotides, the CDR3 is TGCAGCGTCCTTCCTCTAGCGGGAGCTTCCTACAATGAGCAGTTCTTC. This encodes CSVLPLAGASYNEQFF.

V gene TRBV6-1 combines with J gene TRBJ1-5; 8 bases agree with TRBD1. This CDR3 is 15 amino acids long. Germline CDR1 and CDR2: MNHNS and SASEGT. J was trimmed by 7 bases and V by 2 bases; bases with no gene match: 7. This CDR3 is CASSERTGKLQPQHF. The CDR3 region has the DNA TGTGCCAGCAGTGAAAGGACAGGGAAACTCCAGCCCCAGCATTTT.

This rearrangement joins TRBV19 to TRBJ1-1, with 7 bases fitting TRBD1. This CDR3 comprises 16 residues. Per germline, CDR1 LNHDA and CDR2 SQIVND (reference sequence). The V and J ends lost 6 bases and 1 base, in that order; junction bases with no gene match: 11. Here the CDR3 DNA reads TGTGCCAGTAGCAACCTACAGGGGCCCAAGAACACTGAAGCTTTCTTT. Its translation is CASSNLQGPKNTEAFF.

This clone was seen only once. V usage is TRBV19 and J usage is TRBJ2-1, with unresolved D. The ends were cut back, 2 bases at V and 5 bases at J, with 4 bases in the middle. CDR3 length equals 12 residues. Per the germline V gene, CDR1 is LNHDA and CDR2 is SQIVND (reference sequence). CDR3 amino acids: CASSIFNNEQFF. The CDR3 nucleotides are TGTGCCAGTAGTATATTTAACAATGAGCAGTTCTTC.

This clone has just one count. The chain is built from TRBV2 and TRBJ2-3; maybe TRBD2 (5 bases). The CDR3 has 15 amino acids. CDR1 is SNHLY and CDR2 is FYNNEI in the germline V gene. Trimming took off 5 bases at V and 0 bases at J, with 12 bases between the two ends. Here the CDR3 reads CASSWTEPSTDTQYF. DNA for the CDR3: TGTGCCAGCAGTTGGACTGAGCCTAGCACAGATACGCAGTATTTT.

The CDR3 loop reads CASSQGPGGETQYF. In DNA form, the CDR3 reads TGCGCCAGCAGCCAAGGCCCAGGGGGCGAGACCCAGTACTTC. The chain uses TRBV4-1 and TRBJ2-5, with 8 bases matching TRBD1. Trimming at V came to 1 base and at J to 5 bases, leaving 3 bases not matched to a gene. Germline V gene sequence: CDR1 MGHRA, CDR2 YSYEKL. The length of the CDR3 is 14 residues.

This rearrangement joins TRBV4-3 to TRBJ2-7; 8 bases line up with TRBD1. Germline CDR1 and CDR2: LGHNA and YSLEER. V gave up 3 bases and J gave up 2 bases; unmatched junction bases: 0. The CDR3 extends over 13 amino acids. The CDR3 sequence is CASSQDRAYEQYF. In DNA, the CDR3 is TGCGCCAGCAGCCAGGACAGGGCCTACGAGCAGTACTTC.

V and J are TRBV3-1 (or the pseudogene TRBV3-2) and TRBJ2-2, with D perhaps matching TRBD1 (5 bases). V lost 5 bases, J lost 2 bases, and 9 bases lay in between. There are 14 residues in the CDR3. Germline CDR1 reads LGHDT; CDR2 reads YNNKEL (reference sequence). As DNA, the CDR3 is TGTGCCAGCAGCAACAGGCCTAACACCGGGGAGCTGTTTTTT. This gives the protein CASSNRPNTGELFF.

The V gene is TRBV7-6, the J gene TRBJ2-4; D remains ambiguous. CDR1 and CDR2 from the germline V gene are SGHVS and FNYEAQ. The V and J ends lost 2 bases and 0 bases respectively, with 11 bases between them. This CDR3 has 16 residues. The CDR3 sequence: CASSLNEQTAKNIQYF. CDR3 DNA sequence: TGTGCCAGCAGCTTAAACGAACAGACAGCCAAAAACATTCAGTACTTC.

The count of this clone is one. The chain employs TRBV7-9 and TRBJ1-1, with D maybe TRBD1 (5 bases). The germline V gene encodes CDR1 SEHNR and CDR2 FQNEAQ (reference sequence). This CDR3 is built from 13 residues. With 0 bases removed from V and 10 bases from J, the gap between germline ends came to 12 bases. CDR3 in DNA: TGTGCCAGCAGCTTAGCGGCAGGGCTGGCAGCTTTCTTT. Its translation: CASSLAAGLAAFF.

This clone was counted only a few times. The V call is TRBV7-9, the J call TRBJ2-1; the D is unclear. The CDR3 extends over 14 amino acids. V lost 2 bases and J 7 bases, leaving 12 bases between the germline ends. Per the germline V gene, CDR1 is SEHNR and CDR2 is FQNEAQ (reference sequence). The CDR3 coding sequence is TGTGCCAGCAGCTTAACTACCCAAAGAAATGAGCAGTTCTTC. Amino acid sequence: CASSLTTQRNEQFF.

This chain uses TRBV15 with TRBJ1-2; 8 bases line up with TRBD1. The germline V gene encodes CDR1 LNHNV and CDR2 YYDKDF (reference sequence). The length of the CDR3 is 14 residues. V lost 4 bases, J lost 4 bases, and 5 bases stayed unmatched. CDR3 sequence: CATSTGGSGYGYTF. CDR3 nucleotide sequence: TGTGCCACCAGCACAGGGGGCTCGGGCTATGGCTACACCTTC.